This T cell receptor beta chain was obtained from a study of vaccination and CD4 T cells after COVID-19. Comment on this clonotype: Its cognate antigen is unknown.

Cultured CD4+ T cell DNA was sequenced using the Oncomine TCR Beta short-read assay. Using the QIAamp micro DNA kit, genomic DNA was extracted from the CD4+ T cells that had been cultured. TCRdb re-analysed the PCR reads in MiXCR, keeping a single row per CDR3 protein. Seen here are about 23,000 distinct CDR3 sequences, roughly three fifths observed once, and the top ten hold around 2.7%. Treatment defined: 10-day PBMC culture with coronavirus spike peptide pools or control peptides (ViraFEST assay). Trimming cost V 7 bases and J 8 bases; bases outside gene matches: 9. The germline V gene has CDR1 SNHLY and CDR2 FYNNEI. The CDR3 sequence is 13 residues long.

The V gene is TRBV2, the J gene TRBJ1-2, with 8 bases matching TRBD1. The TCR comes from a human donor who had recovered from COVID-19. Input material: CD4+ T cells from blood, cultured in vitro. Here the CDR3 DNA reads TGTGCCAGCACCTCGGACAGGGCCAGGGGCTACACCTTC. It is translated as CASTSDRARGYTF.